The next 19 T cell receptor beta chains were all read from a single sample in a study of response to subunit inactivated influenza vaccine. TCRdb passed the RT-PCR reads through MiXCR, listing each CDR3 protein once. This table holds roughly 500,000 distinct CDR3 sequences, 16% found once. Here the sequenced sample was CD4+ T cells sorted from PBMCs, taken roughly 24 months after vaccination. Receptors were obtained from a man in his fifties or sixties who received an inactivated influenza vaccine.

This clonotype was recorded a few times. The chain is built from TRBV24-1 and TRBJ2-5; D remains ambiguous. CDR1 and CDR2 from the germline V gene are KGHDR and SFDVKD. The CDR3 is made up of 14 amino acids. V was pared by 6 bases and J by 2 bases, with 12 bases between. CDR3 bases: TGTGCCACCAGTCGGGCAGAGAGTCAAGAGACCCAGTACTTC. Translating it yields CATSRAESQETQYF.

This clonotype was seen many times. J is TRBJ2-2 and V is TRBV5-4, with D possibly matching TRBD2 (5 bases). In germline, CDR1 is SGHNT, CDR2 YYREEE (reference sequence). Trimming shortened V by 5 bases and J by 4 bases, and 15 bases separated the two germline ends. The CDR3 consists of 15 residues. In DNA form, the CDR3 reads TGTGCCAGCAGTTTCCGAGCTGCGGGCACCGGGGAGCTGTTTTTT. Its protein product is CASSFRAAGTGELFF.

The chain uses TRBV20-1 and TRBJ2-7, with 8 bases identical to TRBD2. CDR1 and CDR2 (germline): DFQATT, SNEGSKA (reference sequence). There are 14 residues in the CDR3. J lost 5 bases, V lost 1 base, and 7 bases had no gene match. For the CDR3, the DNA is TGCAGTGCTAGAGTTTTAGCGGGAAACCACGAGCAGTACTTC. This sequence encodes CSARVLAGNHEQYF.

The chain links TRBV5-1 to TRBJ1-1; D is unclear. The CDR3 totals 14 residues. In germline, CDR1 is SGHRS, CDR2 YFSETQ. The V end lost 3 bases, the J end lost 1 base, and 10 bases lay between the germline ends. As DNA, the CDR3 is TGCGCCAGCAGCTCTGGCACAAAGAACACTGAAGCTTTCTTT. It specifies CASSSGTKNTEAFF.

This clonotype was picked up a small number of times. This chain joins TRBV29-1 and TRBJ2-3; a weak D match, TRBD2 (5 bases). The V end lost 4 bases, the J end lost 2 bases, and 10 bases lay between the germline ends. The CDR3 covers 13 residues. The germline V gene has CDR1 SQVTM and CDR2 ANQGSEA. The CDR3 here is CSVGLKATDTQYF. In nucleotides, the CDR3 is TGCAGCGTTGGACTAAAGGCCACAGATACGCAGTATTTT.

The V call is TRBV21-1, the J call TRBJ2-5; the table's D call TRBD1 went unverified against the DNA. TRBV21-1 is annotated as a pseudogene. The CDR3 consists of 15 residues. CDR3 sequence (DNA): TGTGCCAGCAGCAAAAGGAGGGGGGTTTGGGAGACCCAGTACTTC. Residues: CASSKRRGVWETQYF.

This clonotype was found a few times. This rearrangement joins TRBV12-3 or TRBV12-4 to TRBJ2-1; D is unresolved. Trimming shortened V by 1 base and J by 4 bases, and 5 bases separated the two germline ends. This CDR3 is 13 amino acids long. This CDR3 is CASSLEQYNEQFF. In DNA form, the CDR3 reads TGTGCCAGCAGTTTAGAACAGTACAATGAGCAGTTCTTC.

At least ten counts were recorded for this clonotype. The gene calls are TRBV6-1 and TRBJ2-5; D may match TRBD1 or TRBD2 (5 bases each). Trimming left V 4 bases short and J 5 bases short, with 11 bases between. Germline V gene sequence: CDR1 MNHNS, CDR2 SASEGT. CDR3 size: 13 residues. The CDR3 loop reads CASSAPGSETQYF. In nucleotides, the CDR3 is TGTGCCAGCAGTGCGCCAGGGAGCGAGACCCAGTACTTC.

CDR3 bases: TGTGCCAGCAGCGAGCGGGAGGGCTCCACCGGGGAGCTGTTTTTT. It encodes CASSEREGSTGELFF. V and J are TRBV9 and TRBJ2-2; TRBD2 matches at 10 bases. Germline assignment: CDR1 SGDLS and CDR2 YYNGEE. The ends lost 3 bases at V and 4 bases at J; junction bases unmatched: 3. The CDR3 sequence is 15 residues long. The entire variable domain, with the rest obtained from reference TRBV9 and TRBJ2-2, is as follows: DSGVTQTPKHLITATGQRVTLRCSPRSGDLSVYWYQQSLDQGLQFLIQYYNGEERAKGNILERFSAQQFPDLHSELNLSSLELGDSALYFCASSEREGSTGELFFGEGSRLTVL.

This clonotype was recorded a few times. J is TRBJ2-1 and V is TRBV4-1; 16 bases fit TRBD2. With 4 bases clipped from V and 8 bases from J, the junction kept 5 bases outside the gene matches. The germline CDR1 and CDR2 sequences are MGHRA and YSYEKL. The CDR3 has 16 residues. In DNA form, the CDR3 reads TGCGCCAGCAGCCGGGGACTAGCGGGAGGGCGGGATGAGCAGTTCTTC. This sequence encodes CASSRGLAGGRDEQFF.

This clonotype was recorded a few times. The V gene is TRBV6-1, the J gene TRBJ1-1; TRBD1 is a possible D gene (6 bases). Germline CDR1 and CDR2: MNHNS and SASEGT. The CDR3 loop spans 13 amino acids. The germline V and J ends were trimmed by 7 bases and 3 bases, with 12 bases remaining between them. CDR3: CASKLEGDTEAFF. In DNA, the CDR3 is TGTGCCAGCAAGCTCGAGGGGGACACTGAAGCTTTCTTT.

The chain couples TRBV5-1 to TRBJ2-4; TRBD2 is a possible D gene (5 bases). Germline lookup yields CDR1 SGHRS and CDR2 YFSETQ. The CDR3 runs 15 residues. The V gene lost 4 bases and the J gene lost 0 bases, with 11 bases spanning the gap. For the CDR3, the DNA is TGCGCCAGCAGCCCCGGACTTTTAGCCAAAAACATTCAGTACTTC. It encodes CASSPGLLAKNIQYF. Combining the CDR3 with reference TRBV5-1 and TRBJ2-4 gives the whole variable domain KAGVTQTPRYLIKTRGQQVTLSCSPISGHRSVSWYQQTPGQGLQFLFEYFSETQRNKGNFPGRFSGRQFSNSRSEMNVSTLELGDSALYLCASSPGLLAKNIQYFGAGTRLSVL.

The CDR3 nucleotides read TGTGCCAGCAGTTTGGCCGGGACTAGCGGCACAGATACGCAGTATTTT. This translates into CASSLAGTSGTDTQYF. The gene calls are TRBV12-3 or TRBV12-4 and TRBJ2-3; 10 positions match TRBD2. The V segment lost 3 bases and the J segment 1 base; nucleotides outside the gene matches: 4. The CDR3 is made up of 16 amino acids.

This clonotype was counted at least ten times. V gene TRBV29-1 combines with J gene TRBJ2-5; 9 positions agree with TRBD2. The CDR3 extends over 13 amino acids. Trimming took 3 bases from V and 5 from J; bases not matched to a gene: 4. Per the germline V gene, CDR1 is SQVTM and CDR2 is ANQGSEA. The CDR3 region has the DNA TGCAGCGTTGATAGCGGGAGTGGGGAGACCCAGTACTTC. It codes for CSVDSGSGETQYF.

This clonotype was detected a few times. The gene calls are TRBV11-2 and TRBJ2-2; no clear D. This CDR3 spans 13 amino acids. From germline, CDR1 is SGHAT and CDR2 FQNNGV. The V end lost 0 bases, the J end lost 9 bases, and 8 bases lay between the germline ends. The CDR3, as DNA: TGTGCCAGCAGCTTAGATATTGGGTGGGAGCTGTTTTTT. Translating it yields CASSLDIGWELFF.

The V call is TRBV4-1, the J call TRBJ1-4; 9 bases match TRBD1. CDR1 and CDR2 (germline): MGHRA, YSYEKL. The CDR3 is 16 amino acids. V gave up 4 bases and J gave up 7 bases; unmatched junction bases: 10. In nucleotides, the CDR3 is TGCGCCAGCAGCCCCCTGGGACAGGGAAGGGCTGAAAAACTGTTTTTT. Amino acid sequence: CASSPLGQGRAEKLFF.

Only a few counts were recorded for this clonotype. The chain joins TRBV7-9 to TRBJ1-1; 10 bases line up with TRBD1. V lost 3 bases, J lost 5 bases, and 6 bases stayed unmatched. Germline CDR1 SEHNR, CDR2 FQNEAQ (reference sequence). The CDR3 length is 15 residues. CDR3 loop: CASSLDRDRGTEAFF. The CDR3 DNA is TGTGCCAGCAGCTTGGACAGGGACAGGGGTACTGAAGCTTTCTTT.

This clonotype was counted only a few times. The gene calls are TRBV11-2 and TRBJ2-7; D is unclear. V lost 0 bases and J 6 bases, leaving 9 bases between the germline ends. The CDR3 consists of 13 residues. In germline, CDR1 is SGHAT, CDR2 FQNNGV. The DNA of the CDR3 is TGTGCCAGCAGCTTAGAGCGCCTAGGCGAGCAGTACTTC. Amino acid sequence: CASSLERLGEQYF. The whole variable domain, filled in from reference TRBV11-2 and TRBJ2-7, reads EAGVAQSPRYKIIEKRQSVAFWCNPISGHATLYWYQQILGQGPKLLIQFQNNGVVDDSQLPKDRFSAERLKGVDSTLKIQPAKLEDSAVYLCASSLERLGEQYFGPGTRLTVT.

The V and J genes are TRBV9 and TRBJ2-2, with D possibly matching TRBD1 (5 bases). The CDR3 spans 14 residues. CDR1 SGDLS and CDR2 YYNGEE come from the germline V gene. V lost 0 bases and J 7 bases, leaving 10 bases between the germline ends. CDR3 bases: TGTGCCAGCAGCGTAGATTCTAGGGGCGGGGAGCTGTTTTTT. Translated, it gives CASSVDSRGGELFF.